This T cell receptor beta chain was profiled in a study of regulatory T cells in long-lasting Graves disease. The wider study: Freshly diagnosed Graves' patients had used antithyroid drugs for under 3 months. Points from the study as a whole: Sharing of public clonotypes was greater in persistent patients (over 2,500) than in new patients (around 880).

Arm-PCR of CDR3 regions and iRepertoire HTBI primers were the basis on which TCR beta libraries were built. Original handling: Spanning all samples, the identified segments comprised approximately 60 TRBV and approximately 15 TRBJ. MiXCR, run by TCRdb on the multiplex PCR reads, gives a single entry per CDR3 protein. These V and J calls derive from TCRdb rather than the authors' analysis. Of roughly 560,000 distinct CDR3 sequences detected, 15% to 20% appear once; the ten largest clones hold 20% to 30%. In its sample, this clonotype was seen many times. Its antigen is unknown. The sample's time point: newly diagnosed GD, antithyroid drugs for less than 3 months. PBMCs provided the RNA from which the TCR library was made. From germline, CDR1 is MNHNS and CDR2 SASEGT. This CDR3 comprises 12 residues. Trimming took off 2 bases at V and 5 bases at J, with 6 bases between the two ends. This same sample was also part of a study on T cells in Graves' hyperthyroidism and ophthalmopathy. Per that paper: Blood also contained most expanded thyroid clonotypes above 0.001.

The sequencing here drew on peripheral blood mononuclear cells (PBMCs), taken at new diagnosis, from a patient treated with antithyroid drugs. This chain joins TRBV6-1 and TRBJ2-5; D gene unclear. The receptor was derived from a woman between 40 and 65 years old with Graves disease. In DNA, the CDR3 is TGTGCCAGCAGTGAATTAGGGGAGACCCAGTACTTC. As protein: CASSELGETQYF.